A single sample is the source of the 5 T cell receptor beta chains below, sequenced in a study of cytomegalovirus exposure and HLA in healthy donors. Primers included in the PCR were 60 Vbeta and 13 Jbeta primers. Profiled with immunoSEQ multiplex PCR; TCRdb holds only in-frame clones, not every one. The data hold some 170,000 clones, with about 77% observed a single time. Sequenced: PBMCs. These receptors were obtained from a young man in good health and CMV-seropositive.

This clone was observed a handful of times. The chain couples TRBV14 to TRBJ1-2; D gene unclear. CDR1 and CDR2 from the germline V gene are SGHDN and FVKESK. The CDR3 totals 13 residues. V was pared by 3 bases and J by 5 bases, with 10 bases between. The CDR3 reads CASSQRNRYGYTF. Here the CDR3 DNA reads TGTGCCAGCAGCCAGAGAAACCGATATGGCTACACCTTC.

This chain links TRBV19 with TRBJ2-2; 9 positions match TRBD1. V shed 7 bases, J shed 7 bases, and the junction held 16 bases outside the gene matches. The CDR3 runs 17 residues. The germline V gene has CDR1 LNHDA and CDR2 SQIVND (reference sequence). The CDR3 protein is CASKPKPGQGILGELFF. The CDR3 bases are TGTGCCAGTAAACCCAAGCCGGGACAGGGTATCCTCGGGGAGCTGTTTTTT.

This clone was seen a single time. The chain uses TRBV5-8 and TRBJ2-7; maybe TRBD1 (6 bases). CDR1 is SGHTS, CDR2 YDEGEE, per germline. The V end lost 10 bases, the J end lost 4 bases, and 12 bases lay between the germline ends. The CDR3 has 11 amino acids. The CDR3 sequence: CAAGRGYEQYF. In DNA form, the CDR3 reads TGTGCCGCGGGCAGGGGATACGAGCAGTACTTC. The full variable domain, in which reference TRBV5-8 and TRBJ2-7 provide the parts outside the CDR3, is EAGVTQSPTHLIKTRGQQATLRCSPISGHTSVYWYQQALGLGLQFLLWYDEGEERNRGNFPPRFSGRQFPNYSSELNVNALELEDSALYLCAAGRGYEQYFGPGTRLTVT.

V gene TRBV9 combines with J gene TRBJ2-2; 9 nucleotides line up with TRBD2. V shed 0 bases, J shed 7 bases, and the junction held 10 bases outside the gene matches. In germline, CDR1 is SGDLS, CDR2 YYNGEE. The CDR3 is 17 amino acids. The CDR3 DNA sequence: TGTGCCAGCAGCGTAGCAACGACTAGCGGTACCGGCGGGGAGCTGTTTTTT. This translates into CASSVATTSGTGGELFF.

The rearrangement uses TRBV6-6 and TRBJ2-7; D possibly corresponds to TRBD1 (6 bases). The CDR3 is 14 amino acids. The germline gives CDR1 MNHNY, CDR2 SVGAGI (reference sequence). The V end lost 6 bases, the J end lost 2 bases, and 14 bases lay between the germline ends. The CDR3 DNA follows: TGTGCCAGCAGCCTACAGGGCACTCCCTACGAGCAGTACTTC. Its protein product is CASSLQGTPYEQYF.